This T cell receptor beta chain originates from a study of OX40 agonist ivuxolimab in advanced cancers. In the study overall: Patients received the agonistic anti-OX40 (CD134) antibody ivuxolimab.

V lost 2 bases and J lost 1, with 11 bases in between. Germline loops: CDR1 KGHSH, CDR2 LQKENI. The CDR3 is made up of 15 amino acids. Libraries were prepared by immunoSEQ multiplex PCR; TCRdb keeps only in-frame clonotypes and omits some of them. This sample carries roughly 100,000 clones, around four fifths of them seen once, and the ten largest clones take around 1.1%. This sequence originates from an adult with an advanced solid tumor such as melanoma, head and neck, liver or kidney cancer. Material: CD4+ or CD8+ T cells sorted from blood, obtained in a trial of the OX40 agonist ivuxolimab. The chain employs TRBV18 and TRBJ1-1; D call uncertain. CDR3 DNA sequence: TGTGCCAGCTCACCAGTGGAGACCCCGAACACTGAAGCTTTCTTT. The encoded protein is CASSPVETPNTEAFF.